Shown below are 25 T cell receptor beta chains from a single sample sequenced in a study of CD8 T cells in ankylosing spondylitis. TCRdb re-called the 5' RACE reads with MiXCR, one entry per CDR3 protein. This table holds about 130,000 distinct CDR3 sequences, roughly 6.6% found once. Sequencing was performed on blood, either unsorted or a sorted T cell fraction (not recorded which). All receptors come from a male donor with ankylosing spondylitis or in good health (not recorded which).

This clonotype was recorded at least ten times. The V and J genes are TRBV20-1 and TRBJ2-1; 9 nucleotides align to TRBD2. CDR3 length: 14 amino acids. Trimming took 6 bases from V and 0 from J; bases not matched to a gene: 3. Germline loops: CDR1 DFQATT, CDR2 SNEGSKA (reference sequence). The DNA for the CDR3 is TGCAGTGCCCCACTAGCGGGCTCCTACAATGAGCAGTTCTTC. Its protein product is CSAPLAGSYNEQFF.

At least ten counts were recorded for this clonotype. The chain couples TRBV20-1 to TRBJ2-2; no firm D call. The V and J ends lost 3 bases and 1 base respectively, with 6 bases between them. Per germline, CDR1 DFQATT and CDR2 SNEGSKA (reference sequence). The CDR3 runs 13 residues. CDR3 bases: TGCAGTGCTAGGGGCGGGAACACCGGGGAGCTGTTTTTT. Amino acids: CSARGGNTGELFF.

The table lists this clonotype with many counts. J is TRBJ2-5 and V is TRBV15; D not resolved. Germline CDR1 is LNHNV and CDR2 is YYDKDF (reference sequence). This CDR3 comprises 13 residues. The germline V and J ends were trimmed by 3 bases and 3 bases, with 8 bases remaining between them. The CDR3 loop reads CATSRMDKETQYF. The CDR3, as DNA: TGTGCCACCAGCAGGATGGATAAAGAGACCCAGTACTTC.

At least ten counts were recorded for this clonotype. The CDR3: CASSLRGRIDNEQFF. CDR3 coding DNA: TGTGCCAGCAGTCTTAGGGGGCGAATAGACAATGAGCAGTTCTTC. The chain links TRBV7-2 to TRBJ2-1; 7 bases agree with TRBD1. This CDR3 has 15 residues. Germline lookup yields CDR1 SGHTA and CDR2 FQGNSA. Trimming at V came to 6 bases and at J to 5 bases, leaving 10 bases not matched to a gene. Supplemented by reference TRBV7-2 and TRBJ2-1, the full variable domain reads GAGVSQSPSNKVTEKGKDVELRCDPISGHTALYWYRQSLGQGLEFLIYFQGNSAPDKSGLPSDRFSAERTGGSVSTLTIQRTQQEDSAVYLCASSLRGRIDNEQFFGPGTRLTVL.

This sequence joins TRBV19 and TRBJ1-1; no firm D call. The CDR3 is made up of 15 amino acids. Between the trimmed V and J ends, which lost 3 bases and 3 bases, there was a span of 14 bases. CDR1 LNHDA and CDR2 SQIVND come from the germline V gene (reference sequence). The CDR3, as DNA: TGTGCCAGTAGTATTTCGTCAGGCGGCGACACTGAAGCTTTCTTT. Protein product: CASSISSGGDTEAFF.

This clonotype was recorded many times. The J gene is TRBJ2-3, the V gene TRBV10-3, with 9 positions matching TRBD2. Germline CDR1 and CDR2: ENHRY and SYGVKD. The J segment lost 5 bases and the V segment lost 4 bases, leaving 10 bases of the junction unmatched. The CDR3 has 16 amino acids. The CDR3 region is CAISVMPSGEVDTQYF. The CDR3 bases are TGTGCCATCAGTGTTATGCCTAGCGGGGAGGTAGATACGCAGTATTTT.

The CDR3 DNA is TGCGCCAGCAGCCCAGGCGGAAAGCCTGAAGCTTTCTTT. Translating it yields CASSPGGKPEAFF. This sequence joins TRBV5-1 and TRBJ1-1; D unclear. Looked up from germline, CDR1 is SGHRS and CDR2 is YFSETQ. V was trimmed by 4 bases and J by 6 bases, leaving 13 bases between them. This CDR3 comprises 13 residues.

This clonotype was seen repeatedly, ten times or more. This chain joins TRBV5-1 and TRBJ2-7, with D perhaps matching TRBD1 (6 bases). The ends were cut back, 4 bases at V and 0 bases at J, with 14 bases in the middle. CDR3 size: 15 residues. The germline V gene encodes CDR1 SGHRS and CDR2 YFSETQ. CDR3 nucleotide sequence: TGCGCCAGCAGCCCCGTAGGGGGAACCTCCTACGAGCAGTACTTC. Residues: CASSPVGGTSYEQYF.

This clonotype was seen many times. The rearrangement uses TRBV20-1 and TRBJ2-7, with a possible D match to TRBD2 (6 bases). This CDR3 is built from 13 residues. The germline V gene has CDR1 DFQATT and CDR2 SNEGSKA (reference sequence). V was clipped by 4 bases and J by 4 bases, with 14 bases between them. The CDR3 here is CSATWDGGYEQYF. The DNA for the CDR3 is TGCAGTGCTACTTGGGACGGGGGATACGAGCAGTACTTC.

This clonotype came up many times. The rearrangement joins TRBV29-1 to TRBJ2-3, with 10 nucleotides matching TRBD2. The CDR3 is 16 amino acids. Trimming cost V 5 bases and J 2 bases; bases outside gene matches: 10. Per germline, CDR1 SQVTM and CDR2 ANQGSEA. The DNA for the CDR3 is TGCAGCGTTCAGCGTTTCAGCGGGAGGGCCACAGATACGCAGTATTTT. It is translated as CSVQRFSGRATDTQYF.

This clonotype was recorded many times. This chain uses TRBV7-9 with TRBJ2-3; D gene uncertain. The V end was cut by 4 bases, the J end by 1 base, with 12 bases between. This CDR3 comprises 15 residues. Germline assignment: CDR1 SEHNR and CDR2 FQNEAQ (reference sequence). CDR3 coding DNA: TGTGCCAGCAGCTCGTCCGCCCGGGGCACAGATACGCAGTATTTT. The encoded protein is CASSSSARGTDTQYF.

This clonotype was counted many times. V and J are TRBV18 and TRBJ1-5, with unresolved D. The CDR3 runs to 16 residues. Trimming cost V 3 bases and J 0 bases, with 12 bases left between them. Per germline, CDR1 KGHSH and CDR2 LQKENI. The CDR3 nucleotides are TGTGCCAGCTCACCCCCCGGGCAGTATAGCAATCAGCCCCAGCATTTT. As protein: CASSPPGQYSNQPQHF.

In its sample, this clonotype was seen many times. The chain carries TRBV5-5 and TRBJ1-3; 7 positions agree with TRBD1. CDR1 is SGHKS and CDR2 is YYEKEE in the germline V gene (reference sequence). The CDR3 is 18 residues long. V shed 0 bases and J 0 bases; nucleotides not matched to a gene: 9. CDR3 region: CASSLAPTGLSSGNTIYF. The CDR3 DNA is TGTGCCAGCAGCTTGGCTCCGACAGGGTTAAGCTCTGGAAACACCATATATTTT.

This clonotype was counted ten times or more. The rearrangement uses TRBV20-1 and TRBJ1-1, with 10 bases lining up with TRBD1. Germline assignment: CDR1 DFQATT and CDR2 SNEGSKA (reference sequence). The V gene end was trimmed by 5 bases and the J gene end by 2 bases; junction bases not matched to a gene: 8. This CDR3 spans 15 amino acids. This chain's CDR3 is CSARMTGGKNTEAFF. The CDR3 coding sequence is TGCAGTGCTCGAATGACAGGGGGCAAAAACACTGAAGCTTTCTTT.

This clonotype was recorded many times. The genes are TRBV7-8 and TRBJ2-3; D call uncertain. The V gene's germline CDR1 is SGHVS and CDR2 FQNEAQ. The CDR3 has 14 amino acids. The V end lost 1 base, the J end lost 2 bases, and 7 bases lay between the germline ends. CDR3 coding DNA: TGTGCCAGCAGCTTAGATTTGCCCACAGATACGCAGTATTTT. Translation: CASSLDLPTDTQYF.

The J gene is TRBJ1-1, the V gene TRBV5-1, with D maybe TRBD1 (6 bases). The V end was cut by 4 bases, the J end by 4 bases, with 17 bases between. The germline V gene encodes CDR1 SGHRS and CDR2 YFSETQ. This CDR3 is built from 15 residues. The CDR3 loop is CASSPALQGPTEAFF. CDR3 nucleotide sequence: TGCGCCAGCAGCCCCGCCCTACAGGGTCCCACTGAAGCTTTCTTT.

This clonotype showed up many times. J is TRBJ2-7 and V is TRBV20-1; D possibly matches TRBD1 or TRBD2 (7 bases each). Germline V gene lookup returns CDR1 DFQATT and CDR2 SNEGSKA (reference sequence). The CDR3 runs to 15 residues. V was cut by 3 bases and J by 1 base, with 16 bases left in between. The CDR3: CSASEGAGDSYEQYF. The CDR3 coding sequence is TGCAGTGCTAGTGAGGGGGCGGGAGATTCCTACGAGCAGTACTTC.

A note on this clonotype: This could be a read error, since a much larger clone is one nucleotide away. The chain combines TRBV12-3 or TRBV12-4 with TRBJ1-2, with D hard to call. The length of the CDR3 is 13 residues. CDR3 loop: CASSPDGSYGFTF. DNA for the CDR3: TGTGCCAGCAGCCCGGACGGAAGCTATGGCTTCACCTTC.

This clonotype was recorded at least ten times. The V and J genes are TRBV27 and TRBJ2-2; possibly TRBD2 for D (5 bases). Trimming took off 8 bases at V and 3 bases at J, with 13 bases between the two ends. Germline-derived CDR1 and CDR2 are MNHEY and SMNVEV (reference sequence). The CDR3 runs to 14 residues. CDR3 sequence reads: CASRRGKDTGELFF. The CDR3 region has the DNA TGTGCCAGCCGCCGGGGAAAGGACACCGGGGAGCTGTTTTTT.

Remarks on this clonotype: This could be a read error, since a much larger clone is one nucleotide away. The chain recombines TRBV7-9 with TRBJ2-5, with D possibly matching TRBD1 (5 bases). The length of the CDR3 is 14 residues. Germline CDR1 reads SEHNR; CDR2 reads FQNEAQ (reference sequence). CDR3 coding DNA: TGTGCCAGCAGCCGAACGGTGGGGCTTGAGACCCAGTCCTTC. Protein product: CASSRTVGLETQSF.

This clonotype was counted at least ten times. The V call is TRBV5-4, the J call TRBJ2-6; D not certain. The CDR3 totals 15 residues. Germline V gene lookup returns CDR1 SGHNT and CDR2 YYREEE (reference sequence). Deletions cut 5 bases from V and 2 bases from J, with 11 bases between. The CDR3 reads CASSLRIAGANVLTF. DNA of the CDR3: TGTGCCAGCAGTCTTAGGATCGCTGGGGCCAACGTCCTGACTTTC.

This clonotype was observed many times. This sequence joins TRBV4-1 and TRBJ1-5; tentatively, D is TRBD1 (5 bases). The CDR3 is 16 residues long. With 0 bases removed from V and 7 bases from J, the gap between germline ends came to 16 bases. Germline assignment: CDR1 MGHRA and CDR2 YSYEKL. CDR3 DNA sequence: TGCGCCAGCAGCCAAGAGGGGACCGGGGCAGGCCAGCCCCAGCATTTT. Protein sequence: CASSQEGTGAGQPQHF.

J is TRBJ2-2 and V is TRBV5-1, with D possibly TRBD1 on 5 matching bases. Germline V gene sequence: CDR1 SGHRS, CDR2 YFSETQ. CDR3 length equals 16 residues. Trimming pared 0 bases from V and 3 bases from J, leaving 12 bases between. The CDR3: CASSLEGRADTGELFF. The CDR3 DNA reads as TGCGCCAGCAGCTTGGAGGGCAGGGCGGACACCGGGGAGCTGTTTTTT. The full variable domain, rest sourced from reference TRBV5-1 and TRBJ2-2, is KAGVTQTPRYLIKTRGQQVTLSCSPISGHRSVSWYQQTPGQGLQFLFEYFSETQRNKGNFPGRFSGRQFSNSRSEMNVSTLELGDSALYLCASSLEGRADTGELFFGEGSRLTVL.

At least ten counts were recorded for this clonotype. The chain combines TRBV9 with TRBJ2-3; no firm D call. The CDR3 loop spans 14 amino acids. The V end was cut by 4 bases, the J end by 0 bases, with 9 bases between. Germline CDR1 SGDLS, CDR2 YYNGEE. The CDR3, as DNA: TGTGCCAGCAGCACCTTCACTAGCACAGATACGCAGTATTTT. Its translation: CASSTFTSTDTQYF.

This clonotype was observed at least ten times. This chain uses TRBV5-6 with TRBJ1-2, with D hard to call. Per germline, CDR1 SGHDT and CDR2 YYEEEE. The CDR3 has 13 amino acids. Trimming stripped 2 bases from V and 2 bases from J, with 7 bases between. CDR3 in DNA: TGTGCCAGCAGCTTTGACCAAAACTATGGCTACACCTTC. Protein sequence: CASSFDQNYGYTF.